This entry lists 5 T cell receptor beta chains sequenced from one sample in a study of cytomegalovirus exposure and HLA in healthy donors. The PCR ran on 60 Vbeta and 13 Jbeta primers. TCRdb's copy holds only in-frame clones and misses some; the assay was immunoSEQ multiplex PCR. The profile shows about 130,000 clones, 60% to 80% of them singletons. Sequenced sample: PBMCs. The receptors originated from a man under 40 in good health and CMV-seronegative.

This clone has just one count. This chain joins TRBV6-1 and TRBJ1-2; 8 bases are shared with TRBD1. The CDR3 has 14 amino acids. J was trimmed by 2 bases and V by 5 bases; bases with no gene match: 4. CDR1 MNHNS and CDR2 SASEGT come from the germline V gene. CDR3 in DNA: TGTGCCAGCAGTACCCGGACAGGGAACTATGGCTACACCTTC. Amino acid sequence: CASSTRTGNYGYTF.

This clone was counted between two and nine times. The rearrangement joins TRBV10-2 to TRBJ1-1, with a tentative D call TRBD1 (5 bases). Germline V gives CDR1 WSHSY, CDR2 SAAADI. The CDR3 runs 14 residues. V lost 3 bases and J lost 7, with 15 bases in between. The chain's CDR3 is CASSDRVGFGEAFF. In DNA form, the CDR3 reads TGCGCCAGCAGTGACAGGGTAGGGTTCGGTGAAGCTTTCTTT.

The V and J genes are TRBV5-1 and TRBJ1-6, with 7 positions matching TRBD1. V shed 4 bases and J 8 bases; nucleotides not matched to a gene: 3. The germline CDR1 and CDR2 sequences are SGHRS and YFSETQ. The CDR3 has 13 amino acids. The CDR3 DNA reads as TGCGCCAGCAGCCTAGACAGGGATTCACCCCTCCACTTT. It translates to CASSLDRDSPLHF.

V usage is TRBV27 and J usage is TRBJ2-3; TRBD1 aligns across 7 bases. The trim removed 7 bases at V and 2 bases at J, leaving 12 bases unmatched. The CDR3 spans 16 residues. CDR1 and CDR2 from the germline V gene are MNHEY and SMNVEV (reference sequence). The CDR3 DNA sequence: TGTGCCAGCACCCTAAAGGGACAGCCACCCACAGATACGCAGTATTTT. This codes for CASTLKGQPPTDTQYF.

CDR3 protein: CASSVGKGGVGETQYF. The CDR3 coding sequence is TGTGCCAGCAGCGTAGGAAAAGGGGGGGTAGGGGAGACCCAGTACTTC. The chain couples TRBV9 to TRBJ2-5, with D tentatively TRBD2 (7 bases). The ends were cut back, 0 bases at V and 5 bases at J, with 17 bases in the middle. The CDR3 runs 16 residues. Germline CDR1 SGDLS, CDR2 YYNGEE.